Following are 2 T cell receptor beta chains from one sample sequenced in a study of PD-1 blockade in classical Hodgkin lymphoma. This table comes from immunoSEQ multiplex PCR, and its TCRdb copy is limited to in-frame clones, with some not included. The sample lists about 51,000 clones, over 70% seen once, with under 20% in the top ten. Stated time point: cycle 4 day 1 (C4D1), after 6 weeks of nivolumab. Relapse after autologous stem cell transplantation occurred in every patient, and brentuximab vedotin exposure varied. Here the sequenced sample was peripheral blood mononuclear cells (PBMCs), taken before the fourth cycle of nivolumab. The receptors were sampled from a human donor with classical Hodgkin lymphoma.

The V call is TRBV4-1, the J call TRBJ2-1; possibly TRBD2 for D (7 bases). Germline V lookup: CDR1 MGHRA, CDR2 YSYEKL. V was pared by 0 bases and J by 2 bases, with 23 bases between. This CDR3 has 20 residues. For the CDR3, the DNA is TGCGCCAGCAGCCAAGATCTTGGAAGCGGGGCGGGGGCCACCTACAATGAGCAGTTCTTC. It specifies CASSQDLGSGAGATYNEQFF.

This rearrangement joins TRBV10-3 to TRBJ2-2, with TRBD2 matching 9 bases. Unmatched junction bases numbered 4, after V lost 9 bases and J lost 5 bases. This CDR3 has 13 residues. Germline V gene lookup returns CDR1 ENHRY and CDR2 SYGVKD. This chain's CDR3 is CAIQRGATGELFF. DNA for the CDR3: TGTGCCATACAGCGGGGGGCTACCGGGGAGCTGTTTTTT.